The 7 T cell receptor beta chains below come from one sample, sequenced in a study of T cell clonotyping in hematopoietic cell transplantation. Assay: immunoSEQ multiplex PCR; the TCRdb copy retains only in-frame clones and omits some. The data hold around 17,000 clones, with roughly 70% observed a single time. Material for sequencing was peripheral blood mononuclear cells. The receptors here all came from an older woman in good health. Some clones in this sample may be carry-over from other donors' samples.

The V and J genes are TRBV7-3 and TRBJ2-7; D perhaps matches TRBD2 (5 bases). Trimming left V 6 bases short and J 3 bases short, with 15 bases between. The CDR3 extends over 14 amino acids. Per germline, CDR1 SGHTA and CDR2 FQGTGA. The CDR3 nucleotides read TGTGCCAGCAGAGAAGGACCAGGAGGCTACGAGCAGTACTTC. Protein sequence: CASREGPGGYEQYF.

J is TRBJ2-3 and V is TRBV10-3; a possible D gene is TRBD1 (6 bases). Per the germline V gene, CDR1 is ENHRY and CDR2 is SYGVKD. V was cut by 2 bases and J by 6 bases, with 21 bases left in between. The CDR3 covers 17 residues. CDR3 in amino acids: CAISELRDNGEPDTQYF. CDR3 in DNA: TGTGCCATCAGTGAGCTCCGGGACAATGGGGAACCCGATACGCAGTATTTT.

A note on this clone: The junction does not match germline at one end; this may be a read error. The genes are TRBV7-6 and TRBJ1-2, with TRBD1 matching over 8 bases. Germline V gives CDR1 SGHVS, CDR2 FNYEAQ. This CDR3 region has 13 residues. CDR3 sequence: CASSFPGQGPFAF. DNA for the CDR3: TGTGCCAGCAGCTTCCCCGGACAGGGCCCGTTCGCCTTC.

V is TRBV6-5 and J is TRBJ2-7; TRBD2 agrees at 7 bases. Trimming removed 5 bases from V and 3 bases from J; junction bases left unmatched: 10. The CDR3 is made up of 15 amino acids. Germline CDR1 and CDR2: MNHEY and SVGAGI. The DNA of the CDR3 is TGTGCCAGCAGTAAACCTTACGGGAGGAGCTACGAGCAGTACTTC. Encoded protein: CASSKPYGRSYEQYF.

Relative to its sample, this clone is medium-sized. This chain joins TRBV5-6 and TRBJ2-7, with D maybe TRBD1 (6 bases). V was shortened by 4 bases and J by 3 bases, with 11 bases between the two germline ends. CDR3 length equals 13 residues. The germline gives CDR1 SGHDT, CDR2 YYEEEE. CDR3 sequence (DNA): TGTGCCAGCAGCGTGGACAGTCGCTACGAGCAGTACTTC. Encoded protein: CASSVDSRYEQYF. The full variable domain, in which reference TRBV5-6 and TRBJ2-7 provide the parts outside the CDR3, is DAGVTQSPTHLIKTRGQQVTLRCSPKSGHDTVSWYQQALGQGPQFIFQYYEEEERQRGNFPDRFSGHQFPNYSSELNVNALLLGDSALYLCASSVDSRYEQYFGPGTRLTVT.

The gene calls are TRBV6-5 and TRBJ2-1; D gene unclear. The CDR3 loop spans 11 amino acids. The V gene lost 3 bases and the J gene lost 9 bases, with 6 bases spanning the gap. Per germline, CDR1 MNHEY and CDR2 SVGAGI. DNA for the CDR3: TGTGCCAGCAGTTATTATGGTGAGCAGTTCTTC. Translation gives CASSYYGEQFF.

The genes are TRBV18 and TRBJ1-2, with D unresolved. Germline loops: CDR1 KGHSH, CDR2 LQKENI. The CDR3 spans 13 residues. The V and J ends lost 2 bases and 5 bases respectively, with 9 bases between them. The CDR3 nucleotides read TGTGCCAGCTCACCAGGGGAAGGGTATGGCTACACCTTC. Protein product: CASSPGEGYGYTF.